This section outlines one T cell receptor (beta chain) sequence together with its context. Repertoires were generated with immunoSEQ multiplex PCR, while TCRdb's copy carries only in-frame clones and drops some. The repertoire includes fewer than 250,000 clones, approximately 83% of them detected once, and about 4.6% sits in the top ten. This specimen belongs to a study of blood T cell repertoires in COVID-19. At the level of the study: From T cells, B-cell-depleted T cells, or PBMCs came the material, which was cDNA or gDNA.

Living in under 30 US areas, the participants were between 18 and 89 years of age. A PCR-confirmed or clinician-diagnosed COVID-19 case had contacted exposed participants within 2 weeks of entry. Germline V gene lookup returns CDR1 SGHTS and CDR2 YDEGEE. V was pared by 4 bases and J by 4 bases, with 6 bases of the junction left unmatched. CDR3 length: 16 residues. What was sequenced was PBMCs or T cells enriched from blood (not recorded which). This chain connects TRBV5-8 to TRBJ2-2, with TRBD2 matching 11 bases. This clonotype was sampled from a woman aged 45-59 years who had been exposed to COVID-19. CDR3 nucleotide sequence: TGTGCCAGCAGCGTTGGGACTAGCGGTATCACCGGGGAGCTGTTTTTT. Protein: CASSVGTSGITGELFF.